This is a list of T cell receptor beta chains from one sample in a study of blood T cell repertoires in COVID-19. The assay was immunoSEQ multiplex PCR, and TCRdb's table has in-frame clones only and misses some. The sample holds fewer than 90,000 clones; roughly 76% are singletons and the top ten take around 4%. Sequences were obtained from peripheral blood. The receptors originated from a woman aged 50 to 60 with acute or convalescent COVID-19. The CDR3 runs from the conserved cysteine through the conserved F or W. The D gene is left open where the match is weak. Not all rows give a size; the values are once, few, many and, for expanded clones, a class.

d_gene,j_gene,abundance,v_gene,len,CDR3nt,CDR3aa
TRBD1,TRBJ1-2,-,TRBV9,14,TGTGCCAGCACCGGGGACAGGGGCGCATATGGCTACACCTTC,CASTGDRGAYGYTF
-,TRBJ1-4,-,TRBV5-5,15,TGTGCCAGCAGCTCGTTGTGGGGCCTTAATGAAAAACTGTTTTTT,CASSSLWGLNEKLFF
-,TRBJ1-6,few,TRBV12-3/TRBV12-4,12,TGTGCCAGCAGTCCAACCAGGGGACCCCTCCACTTT,CASSPTRGPLHF
-,TRBJ2-7,-,TRBV6-5,15,TGTGCCAGCAGTCGCCATACAGGATACTCCTACGAGCAGTACTTC,CASSRHTGYSYEQYF
-,TRBJ1-1,-,TRBV5-6,12,TGTGCCAGCAGCTTTTACCAGACTGAAGCTTTCTTT,CASSFYQTEAFF
TRBD1,TRBJ1-2,-,TRBV6-5,15,TGTGCCAGCAGTCCCCGGGACAGATCATTCTATGGCTACACCTTC,CASSPRDRSFYGYTF
-,TRBJ1-1,-,TRBV14,16,TGTGCCAGCAGCCAAGGATTGGGACTCATGAACACTGAAGCTTTCTTT,CASSQGLGLMNTEAFF
-,TRBJ1-3,few,TRBV21-1,21,TGTGCCAGCAGCAAAGGGAACAGGGATACTATAGTAGCAAGCTCTGGAAACACCATATATTTT,CASSKGNRDTIVASSGNTIYF
-,TRBJ1-5,-,TRBV19,14,TGTGCCAGTAGTCCCATGAGTAGCAATCAGCCCCAGCATTTT,CASSPMSSNQPQHF
-,TRBJ2-3,-,TRBV27,14,TGTGCCAGCAGTTGGTGGCTCAACACAGATACGCAGTATTTT,CASSWWLNTDTQYF
-,TRBJ1-5,-,TRBV28,15,TGTGCCAGCAGTCCCGCGACACCTAGCAATCAGCCCCAGCATTTT,CASSPATPSNQPQHF
TRBD1,TRBJ1-6,few,TRBV7-9,15,TGTGCCAGCAGCACCGGGACAGGGATTAATTCACCCCTCCACTTT,CASSTGTGINSPLHF
-,TRBJ2-7,-,TRBV28,15,TGTGCCACCAGAGCCGGAGGGATCTCTTCCTACGAGCAGTACTTC,CATRAGGISSYEQYF
-,TRBJ1-2,-,TRBV27,16,TGTGCCAGCAGTTTAAAGTTGAGTCCAAGAGAATATGGCTACACCTTC,CASSLKLSPREYGYTF
TRBD1,TRBJ1-2,few,TRBV7-9,16,TGTGCCAGCAGCCGATCCGGACAGGCTTCTAACTATGGCTACACCTTC,CASSRSGQASNYGYTF